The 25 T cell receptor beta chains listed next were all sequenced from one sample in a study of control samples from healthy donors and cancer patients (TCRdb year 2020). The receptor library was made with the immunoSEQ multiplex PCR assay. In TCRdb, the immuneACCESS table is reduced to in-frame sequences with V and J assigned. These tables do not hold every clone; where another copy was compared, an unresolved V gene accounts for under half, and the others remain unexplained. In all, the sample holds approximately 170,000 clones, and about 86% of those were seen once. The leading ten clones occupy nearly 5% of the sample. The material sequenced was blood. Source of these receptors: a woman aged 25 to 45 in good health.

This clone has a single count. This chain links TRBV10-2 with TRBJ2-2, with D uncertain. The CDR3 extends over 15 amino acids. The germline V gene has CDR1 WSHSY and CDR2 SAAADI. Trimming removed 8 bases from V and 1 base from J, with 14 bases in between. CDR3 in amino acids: CASLGNGENTGELFF. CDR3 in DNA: TGCGCCAGCCTGGGGAACGGAGAGAACACCGGGGAGCTGTTTTTT.

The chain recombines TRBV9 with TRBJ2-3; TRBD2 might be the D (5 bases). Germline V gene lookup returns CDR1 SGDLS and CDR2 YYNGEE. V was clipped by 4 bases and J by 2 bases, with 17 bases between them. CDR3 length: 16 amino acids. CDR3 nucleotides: TGTGCCAGCAGCCTACCCGAGGGAGTTTTCACAGATACGCAGTATTTT. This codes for CASSLPEGVFTDTQYF.

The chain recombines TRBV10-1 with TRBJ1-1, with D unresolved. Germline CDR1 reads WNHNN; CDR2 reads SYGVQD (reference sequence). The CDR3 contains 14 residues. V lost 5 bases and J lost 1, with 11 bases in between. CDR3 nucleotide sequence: TGCGCCAGCAGTTTATCGCGACGGAACACTGAAGCTTTCTTT. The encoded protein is CASSLSRRNTEAFF.

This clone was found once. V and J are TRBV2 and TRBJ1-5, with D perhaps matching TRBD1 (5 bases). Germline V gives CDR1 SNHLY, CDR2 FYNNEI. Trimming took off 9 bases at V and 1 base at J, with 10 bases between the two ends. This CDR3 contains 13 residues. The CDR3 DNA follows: TGTGCCAGGGGACTGGGGAGCAATCAGCCCCAGCATTTT. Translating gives CARGLGSNQPQHF.

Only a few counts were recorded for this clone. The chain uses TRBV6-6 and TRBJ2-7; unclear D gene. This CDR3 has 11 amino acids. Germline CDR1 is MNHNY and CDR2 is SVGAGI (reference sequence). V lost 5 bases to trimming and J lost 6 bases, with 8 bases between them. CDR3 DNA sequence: TGTGCCAGCAGTCTTGGAGCCGAGCAGTACTTC. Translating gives CASSLGAEQYF.

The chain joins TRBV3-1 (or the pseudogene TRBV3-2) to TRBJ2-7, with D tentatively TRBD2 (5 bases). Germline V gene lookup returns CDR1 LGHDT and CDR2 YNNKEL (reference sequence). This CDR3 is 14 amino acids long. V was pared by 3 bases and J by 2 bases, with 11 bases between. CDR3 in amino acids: CASSHGSEAYEQYF. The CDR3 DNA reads TGTGCCAGCAGCCACGGTAGCGAGGCCTACGAGCAGTACTTC.

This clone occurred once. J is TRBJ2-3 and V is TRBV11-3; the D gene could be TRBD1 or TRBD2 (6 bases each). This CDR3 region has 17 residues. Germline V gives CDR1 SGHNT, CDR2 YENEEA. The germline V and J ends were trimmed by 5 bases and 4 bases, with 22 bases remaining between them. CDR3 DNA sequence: TGTGCCAGCAGCCCAACGCCCCCGGGGGCTGGCGCAGATACGCAGTATTTT. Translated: CASSPTPPGAGADTQYF.

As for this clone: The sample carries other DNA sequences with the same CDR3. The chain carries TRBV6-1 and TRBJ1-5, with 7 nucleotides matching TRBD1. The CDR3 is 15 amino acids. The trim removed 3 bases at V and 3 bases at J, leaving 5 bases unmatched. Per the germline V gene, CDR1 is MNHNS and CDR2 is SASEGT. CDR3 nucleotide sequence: TGTGCCAGCAGTGATGGACAGGCGTTCAATCAGCCCCAGCATTTT. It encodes CASSDGQAFNQPQHF.

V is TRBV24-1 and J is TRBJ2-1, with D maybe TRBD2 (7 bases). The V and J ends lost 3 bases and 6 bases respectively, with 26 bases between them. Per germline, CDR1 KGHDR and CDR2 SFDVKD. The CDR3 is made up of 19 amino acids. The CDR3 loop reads CATSDPKGVGGGRSNEQFF. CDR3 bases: TGTGCCACCAGTGATCCTAAGGGGGTAGGCGGGGGCCGTTCCAATGAGCAGTTCTTC.

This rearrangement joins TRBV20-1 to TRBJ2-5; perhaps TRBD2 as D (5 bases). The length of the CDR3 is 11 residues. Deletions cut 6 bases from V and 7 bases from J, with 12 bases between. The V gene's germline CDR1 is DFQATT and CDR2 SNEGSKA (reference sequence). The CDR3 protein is CSARLEVTQYF. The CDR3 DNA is TGCAGTGCCAGACTGGAGGTGACCCAGTACTTC.

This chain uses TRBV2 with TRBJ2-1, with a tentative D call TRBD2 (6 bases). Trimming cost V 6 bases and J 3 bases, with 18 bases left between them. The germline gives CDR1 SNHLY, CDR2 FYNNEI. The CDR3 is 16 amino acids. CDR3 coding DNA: TGTGCCAGCAGCGTAGCGGCGGTTGGAGGCTACAATGAGCAGTTCTTC. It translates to CASSVAAVGGYNEQFF. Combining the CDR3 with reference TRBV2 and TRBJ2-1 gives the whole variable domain EPEVTQTPSHQVTQMGQEVILRCVPISNHLYFYWYRQILGQKVEFLVSFYNNEISEKSEIFDDQFSVERPDGSNFTLKIRSTKLEDSAMYFCASSVAAVGGYNEQFFGPGTRLTVL.

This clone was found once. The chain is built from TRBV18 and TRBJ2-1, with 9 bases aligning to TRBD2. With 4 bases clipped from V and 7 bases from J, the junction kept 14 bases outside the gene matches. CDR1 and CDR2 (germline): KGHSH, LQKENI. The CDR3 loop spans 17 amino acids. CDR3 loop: CASSRLHGREGRNEQFF. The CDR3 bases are TGTGCCAGCTCACGTCTACACGGGCGGGAGGGCCGGAATGAGCAGTTCTTC.

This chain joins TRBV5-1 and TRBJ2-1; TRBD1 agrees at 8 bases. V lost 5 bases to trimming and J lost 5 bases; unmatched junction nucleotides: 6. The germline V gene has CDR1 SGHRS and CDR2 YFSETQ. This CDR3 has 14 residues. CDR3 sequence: CASSLYRGNNEQFF. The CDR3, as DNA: TGCGCCAGCAGTTTGTACAGGGGGAACAATGAGCAGTTCTTC.

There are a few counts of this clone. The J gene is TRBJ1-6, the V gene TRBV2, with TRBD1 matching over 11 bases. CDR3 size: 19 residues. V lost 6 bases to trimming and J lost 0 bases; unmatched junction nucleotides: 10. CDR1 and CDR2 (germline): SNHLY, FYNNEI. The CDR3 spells CASSRGQGASSSYNSPLHF. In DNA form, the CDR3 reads TGTGCCAGCAGCCGAGGACAGGGGGCATCGAGCTCCTATAATTCACCCCTCCACTTT.

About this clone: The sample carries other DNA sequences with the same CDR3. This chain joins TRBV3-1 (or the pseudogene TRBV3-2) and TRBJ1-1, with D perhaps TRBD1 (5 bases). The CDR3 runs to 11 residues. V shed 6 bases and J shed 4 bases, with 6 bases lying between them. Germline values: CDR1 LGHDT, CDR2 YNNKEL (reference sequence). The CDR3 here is CASSQGTEAFF. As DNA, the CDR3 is TGTGCCAGCAGTCAGGGCACTGAAGCTTTCTTT.

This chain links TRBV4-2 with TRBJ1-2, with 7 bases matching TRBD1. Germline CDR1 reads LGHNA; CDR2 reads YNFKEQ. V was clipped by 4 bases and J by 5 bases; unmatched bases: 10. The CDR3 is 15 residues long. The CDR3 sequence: CASSPAGQPLYGYTF. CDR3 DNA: TGTGCCAGCAGCCCGGCGGGACAGCCTCTTTATGGCTACACCTTC.

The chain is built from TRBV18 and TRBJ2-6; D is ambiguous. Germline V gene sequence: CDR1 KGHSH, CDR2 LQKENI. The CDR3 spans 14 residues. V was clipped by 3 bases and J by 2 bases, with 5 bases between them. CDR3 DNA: TGTGCCAGCTCACCCAGTGCTGGGGCCAACGTCCTGACTTTC. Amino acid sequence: CASSPSAGANVLTF.

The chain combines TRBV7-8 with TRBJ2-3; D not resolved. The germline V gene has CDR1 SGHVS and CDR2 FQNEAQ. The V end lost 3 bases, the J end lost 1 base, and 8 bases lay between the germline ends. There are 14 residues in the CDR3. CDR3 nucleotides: TGTGCCAGCAGCTTGGGGTATGGCACAGATACGCAGTATTTT. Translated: CASSLGYGTDTQYF.

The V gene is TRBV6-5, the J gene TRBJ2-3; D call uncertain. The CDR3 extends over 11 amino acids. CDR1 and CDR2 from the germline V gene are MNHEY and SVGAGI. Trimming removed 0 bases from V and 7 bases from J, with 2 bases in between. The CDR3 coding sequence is TGTGCCAGCAGTTACTCTAATACGCAGTATTTT. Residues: CASSYSNTQYF.

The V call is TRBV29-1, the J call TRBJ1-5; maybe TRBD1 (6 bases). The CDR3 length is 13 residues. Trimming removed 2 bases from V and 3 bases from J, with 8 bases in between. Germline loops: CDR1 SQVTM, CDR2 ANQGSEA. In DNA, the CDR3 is TGCAGCGTTGAAAGGGGGTTCAATCAGCCCCAGCATTTT. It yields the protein CSVERGFNQPQHF.

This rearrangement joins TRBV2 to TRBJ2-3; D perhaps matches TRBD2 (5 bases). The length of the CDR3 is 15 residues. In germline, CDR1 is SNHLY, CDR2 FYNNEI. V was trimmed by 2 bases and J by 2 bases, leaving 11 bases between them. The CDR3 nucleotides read TGTGCCAGCAGTGAAAGTAGCGTTTACACAGATACGCAGTATTTT. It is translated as CASSESSVYTDTQYF.

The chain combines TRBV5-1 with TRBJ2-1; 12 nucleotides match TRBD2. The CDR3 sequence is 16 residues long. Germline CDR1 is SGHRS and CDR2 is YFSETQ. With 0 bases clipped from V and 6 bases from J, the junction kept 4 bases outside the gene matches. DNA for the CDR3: TGCGCCAGCAGCTTGGTGCCTAGCGGGGGGGCCAATGAGCAGTTCTTC. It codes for CASSLVPSGGANEQFF. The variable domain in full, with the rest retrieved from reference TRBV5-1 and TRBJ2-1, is KAGVTQTPRYLIKTRGQQVTLSCSPISGHRSVSWYQQTPGQGLQFLFEYFSETQRNKGNFPGRFSGRQFSNSRSEMNVSTLELGDSALYLCASSLVPSGGANEQFFGPGTRLTVL.

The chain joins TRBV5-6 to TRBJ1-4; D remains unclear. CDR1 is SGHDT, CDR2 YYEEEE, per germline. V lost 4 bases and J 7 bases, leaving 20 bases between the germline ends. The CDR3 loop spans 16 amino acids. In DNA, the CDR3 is TGTGCCAGCAGCCCCCGGATGAGTACGCGTGGTGAAAAACTGTTTTTT. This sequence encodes CASSPRMSTRGEKLFF.

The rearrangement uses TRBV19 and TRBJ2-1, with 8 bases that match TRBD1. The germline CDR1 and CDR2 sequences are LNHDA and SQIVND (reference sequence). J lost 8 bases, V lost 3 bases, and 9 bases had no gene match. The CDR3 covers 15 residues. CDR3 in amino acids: CASSIGQGAGDEQFF. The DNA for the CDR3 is TGTGCCAGTAGTATCGGTCAGGGGGCTGGGGATGAGCAGTTCTTC.

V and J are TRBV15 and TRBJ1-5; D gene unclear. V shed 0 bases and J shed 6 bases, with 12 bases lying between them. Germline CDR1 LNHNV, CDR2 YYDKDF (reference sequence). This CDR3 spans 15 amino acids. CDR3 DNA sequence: TGTGCCACCAGCAGAGATCGTGGAGCTGGTCAGCCCCAGCATTTT. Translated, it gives CATSRDRGAGQPQHF.